The 14 T cell receptor beta chains reported below all come from one sample, sequenced in a study of cytomegalovirus exposure and HLA in healthy donors. Primers included in the PCR were 60 Vbeta and 13 Jbeta primers. Using immunoSEQ multiplex PCR, the repertoire was profiled, and TCRdb retains in-frame clones only, with some absent. The data contain roughly 80,000 clones, over 70% of them singletons. The sequencing input was PBMCs. All receptors come from a woman between 40 and 55 years old in good health and CMV-seronegative.

The V and J genes are TRBV29-1 and TRBJ2-3, with 9 positions matching TRBD1. Germline lookup yields CDR1 SQVTM and CDR2 ANQGSEA. The V segment lost 6 bases and the J segment 3 bases; nucleotides outside the gene matches: 4. The CDR3 is 13 amino acids. CDR3 nucleotide sequence: TGCAGCGTCCAAGGGACAGGGACAGATACGCAGTATTTT. Translating gives CSVQGTGTDTQYF.

This clone was seen more than once but under ten times. V and J are TRBV6-5 and TRBJ2-7, with 7 bases lining up with TRBD1. V lost 4 bases to trimming and J lost 0 bases; unmatched junction nucleotides: 6. The CDR3 loop spans 15 amino acids. Looked up from germline, CDR1 is MNHEY and CDR2 is SVGAGI. This CDR3 reads CASSFSTGSSYEQYF. CDR3 bases: TGTGCCAGCAGTTTTTCGACAGGGAGCTCCTACGAGCAGTACTTC.

The rearrangement uses TRBV2 and TRBJ1-5; the D is unclear. V lost 7 bases and J lost 0, with 7 bases in between. In germline, CDR1 is SNHLY, CDR2 FYNNEI. The CDR3 covers 13 residues. The CDR3 loop reads CASNGYSNQPQHF. The DNA of the CDR3 is TGTGCCAGCAACGGGTATAGCAATCAGCCCCAGCATTTT.

This clone was picked up a small number of times. The chain carries TRBV4-3 and TRBJ2-1, with 12 bases aligning to TRBD2. CDR3 length equals 18 residues. Looked up from germline, CDR1 is LGHNA and CDR2 is YSLEER. The V segment lost 0 bases and the J segment 7 bases; nucleotides outside the gene matches: 10. As DNA, the CDR3 is TGCGCCAGCAGCCAAGATTCGGGCGTGGGACTAGCGGGTAATGAGCAGTTCTTC. Its translation: CASSQDSGVGLAGNEQFF.

This chain connects TRBV19 to TRBJ1-2; TRBD1 matches at 9 bases. Germline V CDR1 and CDR2: LNHDA, SQIVND (reference sequence). CDR3 length: 14 residues. Germline trimming cut 6 bases from V and 7 bases from J; bases unmatched to any gene: 9. The CDR3 coding sequence is TGTGCCAGTAGGCCACGGGACAGGGTCTGTGGCTACACCTTC. Amino acid sequence: CASRPRDRVCGYTF. The variable domain in full, completed from reference TRBV19 and TRBJ1-2, reads DGGITQSPKYLFRKEGQNVTLSCEQNLNHDAMYWYRQDPGQGLRLIYYSQIVNDFQKGDIAEGYSVSREKKESFPLTVTSAQKNPTAFYLCASRPRDRVCGYTFGSGTRLTVV.

The rearrangement uses TRBV29-1 and TRBJ1-3; 7 bases agree with TRBD1. Germline CDR1 is SQVTM and CDR2 is ANQGSEA. The CDR3 extends over 14 amino acids. The V gene end was trimmed by 4 bases and the J gene end by 2 bases; junction bases not matched to a gene: 5. The CDR3 nucleotides read TGCAGCGTTGCTCTTACAGGGGCTGGAAACACCATATATTTT. It translates to CSVALTGAGNTIYF.

The CDR3 bases are TGTGCCACCAGCAGAGGGGGGGGGACAGGGGACGAGCAGTACTTC. Residues: CATSRGGGTGDEQYF. J is TRBJ2-7 and V is TRBV15; TRBD1 matches 10 bases. V lost 1 base, J lost 5 bases, and 5 bases stayed unmatched. The CDR3 has 15 amino acids. Germline CDR1 is LNHNV and CDR2 is YYDKDF (reference sequence). The full variable domain, its missing parts supplied by reference TRBV15 and TRBJ2-7, is DAMVIQNPRYQVTQFGKPVTLSCSQTLNHNVMYWYQQKSSQAPKLLFHYYDKDFNNEADTPDNFQSRRPNTSFCFLDIRSPGLGDTAMYLCATSRGGGTGDEQYFGPGTRLTVT.

There are a few counts of this clone. The CDR3 reads CSVGAINQPQHF. The DNA of the CDR3 is TGCAGCGTGGGGGCCATAAATCAGCCCCAGCATTTT. This chain uses TRBV29-1 with TRBJ1-5; D possibly corresponds to TRBD1 (6 bases). Trimming removed 6 bases from V and 4 bases from J, with 10 bases in between. Germline CDR1 is SQVTM and CDR2 is ANQGSEA. There are 12 residues in the CDR3.

V and J are TRBV7-8 and TRBJ2-2; TRBD2 agrees at 8 bases. Germline CDR1 and CDR2: SGHVS and FQNEAQ. Trimming at V came to 3 bases and at J to 0 bases, leaving 3 bases not matched to a gene. CDR3 length equals 16 residues. CDR3 region: CASSFGSGANTGELFF. The CDR3 bases are TGTGCCAGCAGCTTTGGTAGCGGGGCGAACACCGGGGAGCTGTTTTTT.

This clone was observed once. The chain employs TRBV6-1 and TRBJ2-3, with TRBD1 matching over 11 bases. Germline CDR1 reads MNHNS; CDR2 reads SASEGT. This CDR3 spans 19 amino acids. The trim removed 0 bases at V and 4 bases at J, leaving 12 bases unmatched. The CDR3 DNA is TGTGCCAGCAGTGAAGCGCAGGTTTCGGACAGGGGGCGGTCAGATACGCAGTATTTT. Protein product: CASSEAQVSDRGRSDTQYF.

The chain employs TRBV6-6 and TRBJ2-7; TRBD1 aligns across 9 bases. With V trimmed by 6 bases and J by 2 bases, 8 bases remained unmatched. Germline V CDR1 and CDR2: MNHNY, SVGAGI (reference sequence). The CDR3 contains 15 residues. Here the CDR3 DNA reads TGTGCCAGCAGCCCCCAGTGGGACAGGGCCTACGAGCAGTACTTC. Protein product: CASSPQWDRAYEQYF.

V usage is TRBV11-3 and J usage is TRBJ2-2; D possibly corresponds to TRBD2 (6 bases). The germline V and J ends were trimmed by 3 bases and 4 bases, with 15 bases remaining between them. The CDR3 sequence is 16 residues long. Germline loops: CDR1 SGHNT, CDR2 YENEEA. The CDR3 protein is CASSFGGPQGTGELFF. The CDR3 bases are TGTGCCAGCAGCTTCGGAGGGCCCCAGGGCACCGGGGAGCTGTTTTTT. The whole variable domain, remainder taken from reference TRBV11-3 and TRBJ2-2, is EAGVVQSPRYKIIEKKQPVAFWCNPISGHNTLYWYLQNLGQGPELLIRYENEEAVDDSQLPKDRFSAERLKGVDSTLKIQPAELGDSAVYLCASSFGGPQGTGELFFGEGSRLTVL.

The chain combines TRBV10-3 with TRBJ2-4, with 8 bases identical to TRBD1. The CDR3 is made up of 16 amino acids. The J segment lost 8 bases and the V segment lost 4 bases, leaving 13 bases of the junction unmatched. Germline V gene sequence: CDR1 ENHRY, CDR2 SYGVKD. CDR3 sequence reads: CAISVGQGVGTDIQYF. The DNA for the CDR3 is TGTGCCATCAGTGTAGGACAGGGCGTTGGTACGGACATTCAGTACTTC.

This sequence joins TRBV28 and TRBJ1-2; TRBD1 aligns across 8 bases. CDR1 is MDHEN and CDR2 is SYDVKM in the germline V gene. The CDR3 has 13 residues. J was trimmed by 4 bases and V by 6 bases; bases with no gene match: 4. CDR3 sequence reads: CASSPTGGYGYTF. For the CDR3, the DNA is TGTGCCAGCAGCCCAACAGGGGGCTATGGCTACACCTTC.